This T cell receptor beta chain was recovered during a study of CD8 T cells in ankylosing spondylitis. The CDR3 sequence is 12 residues long. V shed 6 bases and J 9 bases; nucleotides not matched to a gene: 2. Study outcomes and limitations: A TCR beta motif of several highly homologous variants seemed to mark ankylosing spondylitis blood.

This clonotype was counted a few times. No antigen is known for it. TCRdb reanalysed the 5' RACE reads using MiXCR and keeps one entry per CDR3 protein. The table lists approximately 440,000 distinct CDR3 sequences, about 15% of them singletons. The rearrangement uses TRBV12-3 or TRBV12-4 and TRBJ1-6; 7 bases line up with TRBD1. The sequenced material came from blood, either unsorted or a sorted T cell fraction (not recorded which). The TCR comes from a male donor with ankylosing spondylitis. The CDR3 DNA reads TGTGCCAGCAGACAGGGGTTTTCACCCCTCCACTTT. It translates to CASRQGFSPLHF.